Listed below are T cell receptor beta chains from one sample, sequenced in a study of blood T cell repertoires in COVID-19. Produced via immunoSEQ multiplex PCR; TCRdb's table is partial and in-frame only. The sample carries roughly 49,000 clones, roughly 84% recorded once. Sequenced: peripheral blood. The receptors derive from a man aged 50 to 60 with active COVID-19. CDR3s include the opening cysteine and the closing phenylalanine or tryptophan. The order of the fields is V gene, D gene, J gene, clone size, CDR3 DNA, CDR3 protein. The D gene is left open where the match is weak. Clone size is stated in some rows and not others, as once, few, many or a class when expanded.

TRBV10-3	-	TRBJ1-1	-	TGTGCCACCCAGCCCGGGACAACTGAAGCTTTCTTT	CATQPGTTEAFF
TRBV2	TRBD2	TRBJ2-5	few	TGTGCCAGCAGTGAAGAGGGGACTAGTAGTTTCGCCGAGACCCAGTACTTC	CASSEEGTSSFAETQYF
TRBV7-2	TRBD2	TRBJ2-1	-	TGTGCCAGCACCCCCCAGTTTAGCGGGAGGGAGCAGTTCTTC	CASTPQFSGREQFF
TRBV9	-	TRBJ2-7	-	TGTGCCAGCAGCGAGACCCCGAGGGACGAGCAGTACTTC	CASSETPRDEQYF
TRBV7-9	-	TRBJ1-2	-	TGTGCCAGCAGCTTATCGGTTAACTATGGCTACACCTTC	CASSLSVNYGYTF
TRBV27	TRBD2	TRBJ2-7	-	TGTGCCAGCAGCCGAGCGGGGGAAACCTACGAGCAGTACTTC	CASSRAGETYEQYF
TRBV7-2	TRBD2	TRBJ2-5	-	TGTGCCAGCAGCTTAGCGGGGGGGCAAGAGACCCAGTACTTC	CASSLAGGQETQYF
TRBV19	-	TRBJ1-3	-	TGTGCCAGTAGACAGTCTGGAAACACCATATATTTT	CASRQSGNTIYF
TRBV7-9	TRBD2	TRBJ2-5	-	TGTGCCGGACAACAACTAGCGGGGGTCCAAGAGACCCAGTACTTC	CAGQQLAGVQETQYF
TRBV7-2	TRBD2	TRBJ2-1	-	TGTGCCAGCAGCTTAGCGGGTTTCCAGCGGGGGCGGAATGAGCAGTTCTTC	CASSLAGFQRGRNEQFF
TRBV21-1	-	TRBJ1-2	few	TGTGCCAGCAGCAAAGCGAACAGGGCCATGGGGTTCACGGCTTTAAACTATGGCTACACCTTC	CASSKANRAMGFTALNYGYTF
TRBV7-8	-	TRBJ2-6	-	TGTGCCAGCAGCTTAGTTGCGTTCGGGGCCAACGTCCTGACTTTC	CASSLVAFGANVLTF
TRBV24-1	TRBD1	TRBJ1-2	once	TGTGCCACCAGTGACTCAGGGGGTTATGGCTACACCTTC	CATSDSGGYGYTF
TRBV11-2	TRBD1	TRBJ2-7	-	TGTGCCACCGCCGGACAGGGTTCCTACGAGCAGTACTTC	CATAGQGSYEQYF
TRBV11-1	TRBD1	TRBJ1-2	-	TGTGCCAGCAGCTTAATAGGTACAGGGGGAAACTATGGCTACACCTTC	CASSLIGTGGNYGYTF
TRBV27	TRBD2	TRBJ2-3	-	TGTGCCAGCAGTTGGACTAGCGGGGGTGAAGATACGCAGTATTTT	CASSWTSGGEDTQYF
TRBV7-8	TRBD2	TRBJ2-3	once	TGTGCCAGCAGCTTATTCGGCGGGGGGGGAAGCACAGATACGCAGTATTTT	CASSLFGGGGSTDTQYF
TRBV6-5	-	TRBJ2-3	-	TGTGCCAGCAGGTCAGGGACAGATACGCAGTATTTT	CASRSGTDTQYF
TRBV11-2	TRBD2	TRBJ2-1	-	TGTGCCAGCAGCCACTTGGGTAGCGGGGGTGGGAATGAGCAGTTCTTC	CASSHLGSGGGNEQFF
TRBV27	-	TRBJ2-7	-	TGTGCCAGCAGTCGGGGGACGACAGCCTACGAGCAGTACTTC	CASSRGTTAYEQYF
TRBV18	-	TRBJ2-3	few	TGTGCCAGCTCACACTCGACAGATACGCAGTATTTT	CASSHSTDTQYF
TRBV10-2	-	TRBJ2-7	many	TGCGCCAGCACCCCGGGGAATGAGCAGTACTTC	CASTPGNEQYF
TRBV20-1	TRBD1	TRBJ1-4	once	TGCAGTGCTAGTTTTCGACAGGGGAATGAAAAACTGTTTTTT	CSASFRQGNEKLFF
TRBV6-6	TRBD1	TRBJ1-1	once	TGTGCCAGCAGACCCCCGGACAGGGGAGCTTTCTTT	CASRPPDRGAFF
TRBV6-4	TRBD2	TRBJ2-3	-	TGTGCCAGCAGTCGAGCGGGGAGCACAGATACGCAGTATTTT	CASSRAGSTDTQYF
TRBV15	TRBD1	TRBJ2-7	-	TGTGCCACCAGCGGCGGACGCCAGGGGGACGAGCAGTACTTC	CATSGGRQGDEQYF
TRBV11-2	TRBD1	TRBJ2-7	once	TGTGCCAGCAGTTACAATTTTCCATTCGACAGGGGCGAGCAGTACTTC	CASSYNFPFDRGEQYF
TRBV6-5	-	TRBJ1-1	-	TGTGCCACCATGGGTGGACAGTTGAACACTGAAGCTTTCTTT	CATMGGQLNTEAFF
TRBV9	-	TRBJ1-2	-	TGTGCCAGCAGCGTCCGTGGGGACATAGGAGGCTATGGCTACACCTTC	CASSVRGDIGGYGYTF
TRBV7-9	-	TRBJ2-7	-	TGTGCCAGCAGCTTAGGGTGGGGGGGCCTCAACGAGCAGTACTTC	CASSLGWGGLNEQYF
TRBV3-1/TRBV3-2	TRBD1	TRBJ2-3	-	TGTGCCAGCAGCCCTCGAGGGACAGGGACAGATACGCAGTATTTT	CASSPRGTGTDTQYF
TRBV6-5	-	TRBJ2-7	medium-sized	TGTGCCAGCAGCCCCTCGGCAGGGGTCCCCTACGAGCAGTACTTC	CASSPSAGVPYEQYF
TRBV19	TRBD1	TRBJ2-2	few	TGTGCCAGTAGTGTAACAGGGGCGGGCGGGGAGCTGTTTTTT	CASSVTGAGGELFF
TRBV7-8	TRBD1	TRBJ2-7	-	TGTGCCAGCAGCTTATTTAGGGCGACAGGGGTTACCTACGAGCAGTACTTC	CASSLFRATGVTYEQYF
TRBV5-1	TRBD1	TRBJ2-7	-	TGCGCCAGCAGCCCTACAGGGGCTATAGACGAGCAGTACTTC	CASSPTGAIDEQYF
TRBV5-5	-	TRBJ1-6	-	TGTGCCAGCAAACCGGACAGTTGGGATTCACCCCTCCACTTT	CASKPDSWDSPLHF
TRBV6-4	-	TRBJ2-7	-	TGTGCCAGCAGTGACGGGGGAGGCGAGCAGTACTTC	CASSDGGGEQYF
TRBV6-2/TRBV6-3	-	TRBJ1-5	-	TGTGCCAGCAGTTCACTACAGGGTTTCGATCAGCCCCAGCATTTT	CASSSLQGFDQPQHF
TRBV6-2/TRBV6-3	TRBD2	TRBJ2-2	-	TGTGCCAGCAGTTACCGGACTAGCGGGGGGCCCGGGGAGCTGTTTTTT	CASSYRTSGGPGELFF
TRBV24-1	TRBD1	TRBJ1-5	-	TGTGCCACCAGTGTAACTCAGGGGGTCGAGGATCAGCCCCAGCATTTT	CATSVTQGVEDQPQHF
TRBV5-1	-	TRBJ2-7	-	TGCGCCAGCAGCTACCAGGACAGCTACGAGCAGTACTTC	CASSYQDSYEQYF